These T cell receptor beta chains were read from a single sample in a study of OX40 agonist ivuxolimab in advanced cancers. Measured with immunoSEQ multiplex PCR; TCRdb has only the in-frame clones, and not every one. The repertoire includes about 68,000 clones, 75% to 95% of them detected once, and about 5.5% sits in the top ten. This sample comprised CD4+ or CD8+ T cells sorted from blood, obtained in a trial of the OX40 agonist ivuxolimab. The origin of the receptors is an adult with an advanced solid tumor such as melanoma, head and neck, liver or kidney cancer. CDR3s include the opening cysteine and the closing phenylalanine or tryptophan. Rows give clone size only sometimes, using once, few, many, or a class for an expanded clone.

v_gene,abundance,CDR3aa
TRBV27,once,CASSTGTGGKEQYF
TRBV4-3,-,CASSYRYGYTF
TRBV5-1,-,CASSLRASGSSYNEQFF
TRBV4-1,-,CASSPGQGFGYTF
TRBV7-9,-,CASSLTSGNPYEQYF
TRBV5-5,-,CASSFFGEETQYF
TRBV25-1,-,CASSTGPHEQYF
TRBV29-1,-,CSVDVEGDGDTQYF
TRBV4-3,-,CASSQSIQGAYGYTF
TRBV7-6,-,CASSLPPAGDYNEQFF
TRBV30,-,CAWTAGTGSNYLGYTF
TRBV19,-,CASGIRRSGLDYGYTF
TRBV9,-,CASSVLGNGNEQFF
TRBV6-1,-,CASLWSYGYTF
TRBV4-3,-,CASSDGTGNTEAFF
TRBV11-2,-,CASSPSIGGTYNEQFF
TRBV21-1,-,CASGSKAGDSYEQYF
TRBV27,-,CASSLSAGGYNEQFF